This T cell receptor beta chain was found in a study of CD8+CD57+ T cells in acquired aplastic anemia. As for the study in general: Sorting CD4+ and CD8+ cells gave DNA averaging approximately 3 ug.

An expansion of CD8+CD57+ cells by flow cytometry had been shown in patients chosen for sequencing. By the time of blood sampling, patients had still received no therapy. Trimming cost V 3 bases and J 3 bases; bases outside gene matches: 11. This CDR3 region has 15 residues. The V gene's germline CDR1 is DFQATT and CDR2 SNEGSKA (reference sequence). Using genomic DNA as the template, TCR beta VDJ and CDR3 profiling was carried out. MiXCR was run by TCRdb on the reads, yielding one entry per CDR3 protein. There are roughly 200,000 distinct CDR3 sequences in the sample; roughly 65% occur only once, and approximately 46% lies in the top ten. This clonotype was counted between two and nine times.

Sequences were obtained from sorted CD4+, CD8+, or CD8+CD57+ T cells (not recorded which) from PBMCs. This receptor was identified in a human donor with aplastic anemia. V usage is TRBV20-1 and J usage is TRBJ2-7; 7 bases align to TRBD1. The CDR3 bases are TGCAGTGCTAGCAATAACAGGGGATTGGACTACGAGCAGTACTTC. Its protein is CSASNNRGLDYEQYF.